The sequence of this T cell receptor beta chain was determined in a study of response to subunit inactivated influenza vaccine. The study's findings and limits: It was the authors' suggestion that each seasonal influenza vaccination recruits few new T cells.

MiXCR, applied by TCRdb to the RT-PCR reads, yields one record per CDR3 protein. The data hold hundreds of thousands of distinct CDR3 sequences, with roughly 27% observed a single time. With regard to this clonotype: Its antigen is undetermined.

This CDR3 contains 14 residues. The V gene lost 4 bases and the J gene lost 4 bases, with 13 bases spanning the gap. Germline values: CDR1 SGHRS, CDR2 YFSETQ. The rearrangement joins TRBV5-1 to TRBJ2-3, with D possibly TRBD2 on 5 matching bases. This specimen was CD4+ T cells sorted from PBMCs, taken around 5 days after vaccination. The receptor's source is a man aged 50 to 60 who received an inactivated influenza vaccine. CDR3 sequence reads: CASSPSGISDTQYF. The CDR3 DNA is TGCGCCAGCAGCCCGTCGGGGATCTCAGATACGCAGTATTTT.